What follows is one T cell receptor beta chain and its context. Antigen specificity is unknown. The data are from a study of CXCR3-negative and CXCR3-positive naive CD8 T cells. Study results and limitations: Hydrophobicity was higher for TRB CDR3s found in CXCR3-positive naive cells than in CXCR3-negative naive cells.

The germline V gene has CDR1 WNHNN and CDR2 SYGVQD (reference sequence). The CDR3 runs to 17 residues. Through 5' RACE with UMI labels, the TRB cDNA libraries were prepared. TCRdb reanalyzed the 5' RACE reads, giving one entry per CDR3 protein sequence and no DNA. The sample shows over 55,000 distinct CDR3 sequences, and 4% to 5.5% sits with its ten largest clones. This chain links TRBV10-1 with TRBJ2-2; TCRdb returns TRBD1, unconfirmable since there is no DNA. Sequencing input: naive CXCR3+ CD8+ T cells from blood. Subset of the sample: CD45RO-CCR7+CD27+CD95- naive CD8+ T cells expressing CXCR3 (TNR3+). The receptor was isolated from a human donor in good health. Some clones in this sample may be carry-over from other donors' samples. The CDR3 reads CASSPKGGQGFTGELFF.